A selection of T cell receptor beta chains follows, all from one sample in a study of T cell clonotyping in hematopoietic cell transplantation. Profiled with immunoSEQ multiplex PCR; TCRdb holds only in-frame clones, not every one. The repertoire consists of 6,100 or so clones, with 66% occurring once and the leading ten covering under 30%. The sequencing here drew on PBMCs, taken 180 days after allogeneic stem cell transplant. The receptors derive from a male patient in his fifties who had an allogeneic stem cell transplant from an unrelated donor, so the T cells may come from the graft donor. Some clones in this sample may be carry-over from other donors' samples. CDR3s include the opening cysteine and the closing phenylalanine or tryptophan. The order of the fields is CDR3 length, V gene, J gene, D gene, clone size, CDR3 protein, CDR3 DNA. The D gene is left open where the match is weak. The size entry is marked missing in some rows and otherwise reads once, few, many or a size class.

>16|TRBV18|TRBJ2-7|TRBD2|NA
CASSTVQAGGGNEQYF
TGTGCCAGCTCAACGGTACAAGCGGGAGGGGGGAACGAGCAGTACTTC
>13|TRBV6-6|TRBJ1-1|TRBD1|few
CASSWDRATEAFF
TGTGCCAGCAGTTGGGACAGAGCAACTGAAGCTTTCTTT
>18|TRBV19|TRBJ2-7|TRBD1|NA
CASSIAGRGDRGPYEQYF
TGTGCCAGTAGTATCGCCGGGAGGGGGGACAGGGGACCCTACGAGCAGTACTTC
>15|TRBV6-6|TRBJ2-5|TRBD1|NA
CASSYPGQGFETQYF
TGTGCCAGCAGTTACCCCGGACAGGGATTCGAGACCCAGTACTTC
>15|TRBV19|TRBJ2-1|NA|NA
CASSTQRSSYNEQFF
TGTGCCAGTAGTACGCAGCGCAGCTCCTACAATGAGCAGTTCTTC
>12|TRBV7-3|TRBJ2-5|NA|NA
CASSLDRETQYF
TGTGCCAGCAGCTTAGATAGGGAGACCCAGTACTTC
>13|TRBV5-1|TRBJ2-7|NA|NA
CASSFPDSYEQYF
TGCGCCAGCAGCTTCCCGGACAGCTACGAGCAGTACTTC
>13|TRBV19|TRBJ1-1|NA|NA
CASTPGGYTEAFF
TGTGCCAGTACCCCGGGGGGATACACTGAAGCTTTCTTT
>16|TRBV4-2|TRBJ2-5|NA|once
CASSQERQRCTETQYF
TGTGCCAGCAGCCAAGAAAGGCAGCGGTGCACTGAGACCCAGTACTTC
>13|TRBV6-1|TRBJ2-7|TRBD2|once
CAVMGLAGLEQYF
TGTGCCGTCATGGGACTAGCGGGGCTCGAGCAGTACTTC
>14|TRBV7-9|TRBJ1-1|NA|NA
CASSLAREDTEAFF
TGTGCCAGCAGCTTAGCTAGAGAGGACACTGAAGCTTTCTTT
>14|TRBV5-5|TRBJ1-1|NA|NA
CASSRTAPNTEAFF
TGTGCCAGCAGTCGTACAGCACCCAACACTGAAGCTTTCTTT
>13|TRBV5-1|TRBJ2-5|TRBD1|NA
CASSLEGAETQYF
TGCGCCAGCAGCTTGGAGGGGGCAGAGACCCAGTACTTC
>18|TRBV30|TRBJ2-3|TRBD2|NA
CAWSGLASGSWKTDTQYF
TGTGCCTGGAGTGGATTGGCTAGCGGGAGTTGGAAAACAGATACGCAGTATTTT
>16|TRBV2|TRBJ2-2|NA|NA
CASSTAGPSGTGELFF
TGTGCCAGCAGTACTGCCGGGCCCTCGGGAACCGGGGAGCTGTTTTTT
>15|TRBV19|TRBJ1-5|NA|few
CASSRTTGYRQPQHF
TGTGCCAGTAGCCGAACCACAGGGTATCGGCAGCCCCAGCATTTT
>12|TRBV7-9|TRBJ2-7|NA|NA
CASSLVLYEQYF
TGTGCCAGCAGCTTAGTGTTATACGAGCAGTACTTC
>14|TRBV6-5|TRBJ1-5|NA|medium-sized
CASSSTGWNQPQHF
TGTGCCAGCAGTTCCACAGGGTGGAATCAGCCCCAGCATTTT
>17|TRBV13|TRBJ1-3|NA|once
CASSNILTGTSGNTIYF
TGTGCCAGCAGCAACATCCTGACAGGTACCTCTGGAAACACCATATATTTT
>11|TRBV20-1|TRBJ2-7|TRBD1|NA
CSHRGDFEQYF
TGCAGTCACAGGGGGGATTTCGAGCAGTACTTC
>13|TRBV29-1|TRBJ1-1|TRBD1|NA
CSVDRDGSTEAFF
TGCAGCGTGGACAGGGATGGGTCCACTGAAGCTTTCTTT
>17|TRBV25-1|TRBJ2-7|NA|NA
CASSVSDNLLGAYEQYF
TGTGCCAGCAGTGTTTCGGACAACTTGTTAGGAGCCTACGAGCAGTACTTC
>13|TRBV27|TRBJ1-5|NA|few
CASSLWVNQPQHF
TGTGCCAGCAGTTTATGGGTCAATCAGCCCCAGCATTTT
>12|TRBV2|TRBJ1-5|NA|NA
CASSKYNQPQHF
TGTGCCAGCAGTAAGTACAATCAGCCCCAGCATTTT
>15|TRBV5-6|TRBJ2-1|NA|NA
CASSFGLTQYNEQFF
TGTGCCAGCAGCTTCGGACTGACGCAGTACAATGAGCAGTTCTTC
>10|TRBV28|TRBJ1-2|NA|NA
CASRGSGYTF
TGTGCCAGCAGGGGGAGTGGCTACACCTTC
>15|TRBV7-6|TRBJ1-1|NA|NA
CASSLVGVWNTEAFF
TGTGCCAGCAGCTTAGTAGGGGTTTGGAACACTGAAGCTTTCTTT
>14|TRBV9|TRBJ1-1|TRBD1|NA
CASRRGTANTEAFF
TGTGCCAGCAGACGGGGGACAGCGAACACTGAAGCTTTCTTT
>13|TRBV5-6|TRBJ2-7|NA|NA
CASSRAPDYEQYF
TGTGCCAGCAGCCGGGCCCCCGACTACGAGCAGTACTTC
>11|TRBV30|TRBJ2-7|NA|NA
CAWSVGYEQYF
TGTGCCTGGAGTGTCGGATACGAGCAGTACTTC
>15|TRBV4-2|TRBJ1-4|NA|NA
CASSQEGTVGEKLFF
TGTGCCAGCAGCCAGGAAGGGACGGTTGGGGAAAAACTGTTTTTT
>13|TRBV5-1|TRBJ1-2|TRBD1|few
CASSLPGGYGYTF
TGCGCCAGCAGCTTGCCAGGGGGCTATGGCTACACCTTC
>13|TRBV9|TRBJ2-7|NA|NA
CASSVADSYEQYF
TGTGCCAGCAGCGTAGCCGACTCCTACGAGCAGTACTTC
>11|TRBV28|TRBJ2-5|NA|NA
CASSLVETQYF
TGTGCCAGCAGCCTCGTGGAGACCCAGTACTTC
>13|TRBV28|TRBJ1-2|NA|NA
CASLPQGGDGYTF
TGTGCCAGCCTACCACAGGGAGGGGATGGCTACACCTTC
>13|TRBV2|TRBJ1-3|NA|NA
CASSEGQGNTIYF
TGTGCCAGCAGTGAAGGGCAGGGAAACACCATATATTTT
>15|TRBV19|TRBJ2-7|NA|NA
CASSITTGVFSEQYF
TGTGCCAGTAGTATTACCACAGGAGTTTTTAGCGAGCAGTACTTC
>19|TRBV7-2|TRBJ2-6|TRBD2|few
CASSLARREMMSGANVLTF
TGTGCCAGCAGCTTAGCAAGGCGGGAGATGATGAGTGGGGCCAACGTCCTGACTTTC
>16|TRBV19|TRBJ2-4|TRBD2|NA
CASRSGGLPAKNIQYF
TGTGCCAGCAGAAGCGGGGGGCTCCCAGCCAAAAACATTCAGTACTTC
>14|TRBV29-1|TRBJ2-7|TRBD2|NA
CSVSIAGSSYEQYF
TGCAGCGTTTCAATAGCGGGGAGCTCCTACGAGCAGTACTTC
>17|TRBV5-1|TRBJ2-7|TRBD2|NA
CASSLGLAGGPTYEQYF
TGCGCCAGCAGCTTGGGACTAGCGGGAGGGCCCACCTACGAGCAGTACTTC
>16|TRBV13|TRBJ2-1|NA|NA
CASSPPDSSSYNEQFF
TGTGCCAGCAGCCCCCCGGACAGTTCCTCCTACAATGAGCAGTTCTTC
>11|TRBV30|TRBJ1-1|NA|medium-sized
CAWYLNTEAFF
TGTGCCTGGTACCTGAACACTGAAGCTTTCTTT
>15|TRBV30|TRBJ2-1|TRBD2|NA
CAWSGLAGKGNEQFF
TGTGCCTGGAGTGGGCTAGCGGGGAAGGGCAATGAGCAGTTCTTC
>16|TRBV4-1|TRBJ2-5|TRBD2|NA
CASSQPPLAGVREQYF
TGCGCCAGCAGCCAACCACCCCTAGCGGGAGTAAGGGAGCAGTACTTC
>16|TRBV6-1|TRBJ1-5|NA|NA
CASSENFAQTHQPQHF
TGTGCCAGCAGTGAAAATTTTGCCCAAACCCATCAGCCCCAGCATTTT
>13|TRBV6-5|TRBJ2-5|NA|once
CASSYGLGETQYF
TGTGCCAGCAGTTACGGACTTGGGGAGACCCAGTACTTC
>16|TRBV7-3|TRBJ2-7|TRBD1|NA
CASSSRGGDRLYEQYF
TGTGCCAGCAGCTCCCGGGGTGGGGACAGACTCTACGAGCAGTACTTC
>12|TRBV30|TRBJ1-1|TRBD1|NA
CACRRTGGAAFF
TGTGCCTGCCGACGGACAGGGGGGGCAGCTTTCTTT
>12|TRBV25-1|TRBJ1-2|TRBD1|NA
CASSGQGGAGTF
TGTGCCAGCAGTGGACAGGGGGGCGCCGGGACCTTC